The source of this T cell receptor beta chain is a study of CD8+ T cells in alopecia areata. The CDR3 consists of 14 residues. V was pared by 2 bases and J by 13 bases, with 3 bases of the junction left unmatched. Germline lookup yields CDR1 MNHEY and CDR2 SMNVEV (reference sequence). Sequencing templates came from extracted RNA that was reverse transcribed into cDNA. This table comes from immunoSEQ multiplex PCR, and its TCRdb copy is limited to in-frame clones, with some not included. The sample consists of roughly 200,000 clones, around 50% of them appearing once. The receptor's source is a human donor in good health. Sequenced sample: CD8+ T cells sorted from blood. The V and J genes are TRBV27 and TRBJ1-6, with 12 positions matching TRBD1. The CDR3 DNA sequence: TGTGCCAGCAGTTTAGGGACAGGGGGCGCCCCCCTCCACTTT. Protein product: CASSLGTGGAPLHF.